This T cell receptor (beta chain) stems from a study of OX40 agonist ivuxolimab in advanced cancers. Only in-frame clones appear in the TCRdb table, and some are missing; sequencing was by immunoSEQ multiplex PCR. This table has about 58,000 clones, 70% to 85% appearing once. CDR3 length equals 19 residues. Germline CDR1 and CDR2: LGHNT and FRNRAP. With 2 bases removed from V and 2 bases from J, the gap between germline ends came to 19 bases. Sequences were derived from CD4+ or CD8+ T cells sorted from blood, sampled in a trial of the OX40 agonist ivuxolimab. The source of this sequence is an adult with an advanced solid tumor such as melanoma, head and neck, liver or kidney cancer. V and J are TRBV12-5 and TRBJ2-6; D uncertain. The CDR3, as DNA: TGTGCTAGTGGTTTGCTGGGCCTTACCACTCGCACTGGGGCCAACGTCCTGACTTTC. Residues: CASGLLGLTTRTGANVLTF.